This T cell receptor (beta chain) was identified in a study of CD8 T cells in Susac syndrome. Sequencing of TCR beta, carried out with a high-throughput approach, was applied to CD8+ and CD4+ T cells from the blood. TEMRA cells were enriched by FACS, while CD8+ and CD4+ T cells were obtained through a negative isolation that was performed magnetically. The V end was cut by 6 bases, the J end by 7 bases, with 18 bases between. Germline CDR1 reads GTSNPN; CDR2 reads SVGIG (reference sequence). The CDR3 sequence is 13 residues long. A quantity of roughly 0.5 to 1 ug RNA underwent reverse transcription using random hexamers. The immunoSEQ assay covered 54 Vbeta and 13 Jbeta segments for CDR3. TCRdb re-called the immunoSEQ multiplex PCR reads with MiXCR, one entry per CDR3 protein. This sample has 230,000 or so distinct CDR3 sequences, with 95% found just once.

The TCR comes from a human donor with multiple sclerosis. Sequencing input: CD4+ T cells from PBMCs. The J gene is TRBJ1-2, the V gene TRBV30; TRBD1 might be the D (6 bases). CDR3 bases: TGTGCCTGTCCGACAGGTGGCAAGGGTGGCTACACCTTC. It translates to CACPTGGKGGYTF.